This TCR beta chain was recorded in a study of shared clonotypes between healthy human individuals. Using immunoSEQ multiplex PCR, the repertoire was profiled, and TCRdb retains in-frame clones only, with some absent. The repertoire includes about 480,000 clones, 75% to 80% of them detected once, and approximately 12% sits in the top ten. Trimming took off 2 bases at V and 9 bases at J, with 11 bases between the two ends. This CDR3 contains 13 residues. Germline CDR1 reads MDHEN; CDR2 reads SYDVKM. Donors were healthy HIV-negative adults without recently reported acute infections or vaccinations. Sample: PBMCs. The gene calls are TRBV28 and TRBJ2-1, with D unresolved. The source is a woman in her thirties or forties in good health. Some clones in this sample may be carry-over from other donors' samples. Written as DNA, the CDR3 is TGTGCCAGCAGTTTAAACCGTGTGGGTGAGCAGTTCTTC. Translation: CASSLNRVGEQFF.